This T cell receptor (beta chain) was recorded in a study of shared clonotypes between healthy human individuals (dated by TCRdb to the early 2020s). Broadly, across the study: Two women and a few men aged 18 to 49 years were included in the cohort. For each donor, CD4 naive and CD4 memory were each given three plates, CD8 naive was given two plates, and CD8 memory was given one plate. The study deeply sequenced blood TCR repertoires of five healthy adults to estimate repertoire size and the extent of clonotype sharing between individuals. To increase sequencing depth and limit assay-specific biases, TCR repertoire library preparation and sequencing were carried out by different laboratories using diverse techniques. Leukapheresis yielded between about 0.8 and 9.5 billion PBMCs per donor. Overall results and qualifications from the work: Rarefaction of sorted-subset datasets indicated incomplete sequencing despite the large sequencing depth. Around 5.4% of naive CD4, 3.5% of naive CD8, around 2.3% of memory CD4, and less than 0.45% of memory CD8 clonotypes were shared across a few donors. Compared with non-shared clonotypes, clonotypes shared by all four sorted-subset donors had higher generation probabilities. Sampling was restricted to blood, and TCR repertoires in tissues likely differ from the TCR repertoires found in blood. The small number of donors limited the genetic and exposure-history diversity represented. Based on pairwise subsampling, the degree of clonotype sharing among donors was expected to be affected by sequencing depth. Estimated clonotype richness was generally larger for naive than for memory subsets.

As regards this clone: This receptor's antigen is unknown. Base qualities are not at hand, and no much larger clone is one base apart.

TCR CDR3 regions were amplified from genomic DNA by multiplex PCR using the deep immunoSEQ assay. Extracted genomic DNA from each cell subset was distributed evenly across all wells of several immunoSEQ 96-well plates, and each plate was treated as a replicate. For sorted subsets, approximately 0.2 ug of genomic DNA, equivalent to 30,000 or so T cell genomes, went into each replicate PCR. Purified libraries were quantified with a Qubit 3.0 fluorometer, sized on a Bioanalyzer 2100, and re-quantified with the KAPA Library Quantification kit. Every immunoSEQ 96-well plate was sequenced on a separate single-read 150-cycle Illumina NextSeq 550 flow cell. Per the source publication's procedure: Because only junctional sequences without quality scores were contained in the immunoSEQ output, filtering matching that applied to full-length reads could not be performed. To assign V/J genes and CDR3, sequences were annotated against IMGT germline references using PyIR, a Python wrapper for IgBLAST v1.9. Reads were removed for weak V/J assignments (E-value above 1e-6), missing CDR3, stop codons, out-of-frame junctions, or ambiguous translated residues. V3J clonotypes were defined by identical inferred V gene, J gene, and CDR3 amino acid sequence. To compute the percentage overlap between repertoires, the number of shared unique clonotypes was divided by the size of the smaller repertoire. Three approaches were used to assess repertoire richness: RTK rarefaction, the Chao1 estimator, and Recon v2.1 estimates of unobserved clonotypes. Generation probabilities were computed with OLGA for all TCRbeta clonotypes obtained by the gDNA method from four donors. In TCRdb, the immuneACCESS table is reduced to in-frame sequences with V and J assigned. These tables do not hold every clone; where another copy was compared, an unresolved V gene accounts for under half, and the others remain unexplained. V, J and clone size are those of that table, while D and trimming were read from the DNA. The sample includes some 2,000,000 clones, with approximately 95% observed a single time. Together, the top ten hold about 1.1% of the sample.

CD8 naive samples consisted of CD45RO-negative cells that were positively selected for CCR7, yielding a CD45RA+CCR7+ population without TemRA cells. Donors were healthy HIV-negative adults with no recently reported acute infections or vaccinations. Every donor was a Caucasian adult residing in Nashville, Tennessee, USA. After blood collection by leukapheresis, PBMCs were isolated using Ficoll-Histopaque density gradient centrifugation and then cryopreserved in the vapor phase of liquid nitrogen. Analytical flow cytometry was used to check the purity and quantity of every magnetically sorted T cell population. Genomic DNA was isolated from each sorted fraction and quantified by UV absorbance on a Nanodrop 2000c. The clonotype originates from a young man in good health. The sequenced sample was naive CD8+ T cells sorted from blood. Taken with the paper, the label for cell subset or site translates to: CD45RA+CCR7+.

The DNA is as follows: TGTGCCAGCAGCACCCGGGGACCGGTTGACGAGCAGTACTTC. This is translated as CASSTRGPVDEQYF. Recombination connected TRBV13 to TRBJ2-7; the D call could be TRBD1 or TRBD2, with each sharing 5 bases. There are 14 amino acids in the CDR3, from cysteine to phenylalanine inclusive. Only the CDR3 region is kept as DNA, spanning 42 bases read in frame from base 1. V loses 5 bases, J loses 5 bases, and the germline ends lie 16 bases apart. CDR1 and CDR2 were assigned from the germline V gene (reference sequence) as PRHDT and FYEKMQ.